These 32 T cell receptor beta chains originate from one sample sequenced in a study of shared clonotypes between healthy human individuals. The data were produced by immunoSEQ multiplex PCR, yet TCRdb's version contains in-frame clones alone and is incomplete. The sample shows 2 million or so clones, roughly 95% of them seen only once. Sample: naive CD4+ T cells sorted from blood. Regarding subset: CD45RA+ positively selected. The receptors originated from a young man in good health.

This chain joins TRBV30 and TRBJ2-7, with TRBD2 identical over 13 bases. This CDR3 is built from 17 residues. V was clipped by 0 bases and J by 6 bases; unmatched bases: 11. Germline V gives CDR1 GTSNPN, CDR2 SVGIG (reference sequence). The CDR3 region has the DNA TGTGCCTGGAGTGTACGGGGACGGACTAGCGGGAGTGGCGAGCAGTACTTC. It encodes CAWSVRGRTSGSGEQYF. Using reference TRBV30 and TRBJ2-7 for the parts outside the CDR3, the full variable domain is SQTIHQWPATLVQPVGSPLSLECTVEGTSNPNLYWYRQAAGRGLQLLFYSVGIGQISSEVPQNLSASRPQDRQFILSSKKLLLSDSGFYLCAWSVRGRTSGSGEQYFGPGTRLTVT.

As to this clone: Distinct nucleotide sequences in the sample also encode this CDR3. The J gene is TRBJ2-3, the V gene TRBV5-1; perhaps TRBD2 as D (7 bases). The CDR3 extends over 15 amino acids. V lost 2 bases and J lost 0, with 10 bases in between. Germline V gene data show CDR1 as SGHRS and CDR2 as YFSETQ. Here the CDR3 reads CASSFGGPSTDTQYF. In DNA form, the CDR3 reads TGCGCCAGCAGCTTCGGGGGGCCGAGCACAGATACGCAGTATTTT.

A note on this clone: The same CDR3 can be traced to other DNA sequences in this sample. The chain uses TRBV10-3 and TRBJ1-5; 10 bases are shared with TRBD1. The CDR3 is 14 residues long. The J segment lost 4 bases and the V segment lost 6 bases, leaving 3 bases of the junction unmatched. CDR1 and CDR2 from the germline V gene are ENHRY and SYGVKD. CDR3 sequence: CAISPDRGNQPQHF. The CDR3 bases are TGTGCCATCAGCCCGGACAGGGGGAATCAGCCCCAGCATTTT.

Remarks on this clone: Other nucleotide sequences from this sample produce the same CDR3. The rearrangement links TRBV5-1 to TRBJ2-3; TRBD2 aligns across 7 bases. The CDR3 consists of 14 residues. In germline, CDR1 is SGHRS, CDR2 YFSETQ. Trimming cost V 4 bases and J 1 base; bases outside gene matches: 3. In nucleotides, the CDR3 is TGCGCCAGCAGCGTTACTAGCGGCACAGATACGCAGTATTTT. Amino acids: CASSVTSGTDTQYF. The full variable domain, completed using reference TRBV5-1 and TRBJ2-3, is KAGVTQTPRYLIKTRGQQVTLSCSPISGHRSVSWYQQTPGQGLQFLFEYFSETQRNKGNFPGRFSGRQFSNSRSEMNVSTLELGDSALYLCASSVTSGTDTQYFGPGTRLTVL.

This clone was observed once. The CDR3 loop reads CASSAPGLSHEQYF. CDR3 bases: TGTGCCAGCAGTGCTCCGGGACTTTCCCACGAGCAGTACTTC. The rearrangement links TRBV6-5 to TRBJ2-7; D may be TRBD2 (6 bases). V lost 5 bases to trimming and J lost 5 bases, with 16 bases between them. The CDR3 is made up of 14 amino acids. CDR1 is MNHEY and CDR2 is SVGAGI in the germline V gene.

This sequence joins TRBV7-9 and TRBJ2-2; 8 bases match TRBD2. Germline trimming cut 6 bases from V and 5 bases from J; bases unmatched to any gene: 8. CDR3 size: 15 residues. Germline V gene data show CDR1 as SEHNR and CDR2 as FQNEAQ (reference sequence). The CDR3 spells CASSQLAGLTGELFF. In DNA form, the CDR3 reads TGTGCCAGCAGTCAATTAGCGGGACTTACCGGGGAGCTGTTTTTT.

CDR3 DNA sequence: TGTGCCAGCAGCGTTAGACAGGGTGGAGAGACCCAGTACTTC. Protein sequence: CASSVRQGGETQYF. The chain recombines TRBV9 with TRBJ2-5; TRBD1 matches at 7 bases. Germline CDR1 reads SGDLS; CDR2 reads YYNGEE. This CDR3 region has 14 residues. Unmatched junction bases numbered 5, after V lost 2 bases and J lost 4 bases.

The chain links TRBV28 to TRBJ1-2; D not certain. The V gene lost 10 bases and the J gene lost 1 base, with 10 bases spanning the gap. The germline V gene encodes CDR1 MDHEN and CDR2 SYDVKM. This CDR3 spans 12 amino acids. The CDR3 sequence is CAIQQLNYGYTF. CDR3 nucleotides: TGTGCCATCCAACAGCTTAACTATGGCTACACCTTC.

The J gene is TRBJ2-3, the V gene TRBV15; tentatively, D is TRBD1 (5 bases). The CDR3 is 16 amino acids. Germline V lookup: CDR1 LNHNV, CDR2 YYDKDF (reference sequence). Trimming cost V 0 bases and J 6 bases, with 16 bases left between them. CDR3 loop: CATSRDQAGISDTQYF. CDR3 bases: TGTGCCACCAGCAGAGATCAGGCAGGGATTTCGGATACGCAGTATTTT.

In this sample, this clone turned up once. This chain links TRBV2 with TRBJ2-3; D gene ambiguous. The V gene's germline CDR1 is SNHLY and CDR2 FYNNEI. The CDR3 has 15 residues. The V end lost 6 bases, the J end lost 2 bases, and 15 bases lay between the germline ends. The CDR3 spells CASRVSLTFTDTQYF. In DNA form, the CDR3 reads TGTGCCAGCAGAGTCAGCCTTACTTTCACAGATACGCAGTATTTT.

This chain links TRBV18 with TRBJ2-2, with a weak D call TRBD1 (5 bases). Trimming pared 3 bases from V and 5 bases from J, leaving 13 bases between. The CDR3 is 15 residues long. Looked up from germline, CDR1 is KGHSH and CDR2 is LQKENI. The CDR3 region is CASSPQGRETGELFF. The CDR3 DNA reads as TGTGCCAGCTCACCGCAGGGAAGAGAGACCGGGGAGCTGTTTTTT.

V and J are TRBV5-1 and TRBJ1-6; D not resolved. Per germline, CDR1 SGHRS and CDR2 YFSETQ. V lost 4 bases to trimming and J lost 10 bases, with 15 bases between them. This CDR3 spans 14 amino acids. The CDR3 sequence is CASSPWEGGSPLHF. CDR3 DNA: TGCGCCAGCAGCCCCTGGGAGGGCGGATCACCCCTCCACTTT.

In nucleotides, the CDR3 is TGTGCCATCAGCTACACAGGGGCCTACACTGAAGCTTTCTTT. Translated: CAISYTGAYTEAFF. The chain recombines TRBV10-3 with TRBJ1-1; 7 nucleotides align to TRBD1. The trim removed 6 bases at V and 3 bases at J, leaving 7 bases unmatched. The CDR3 is made up of 14 amino acids. The germline gives CDR1 ENHRY, CDR2 SYGVKD.

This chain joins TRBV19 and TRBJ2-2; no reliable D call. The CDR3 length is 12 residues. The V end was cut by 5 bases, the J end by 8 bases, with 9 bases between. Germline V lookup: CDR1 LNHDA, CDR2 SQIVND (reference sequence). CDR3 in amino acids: CASSPPLGELFF. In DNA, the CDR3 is TGTGCCAGTAGTCCCCCCCTGGGGGAGCTGTTTTTT. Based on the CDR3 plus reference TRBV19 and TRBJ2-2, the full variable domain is DGGITQSPKYLFRKEGQNVTLSCEQNLNHDAMYWYRQDPGQGLRLIYYSQIVNDFQKGDIAEGYSVSREKKESFPLTVTSAQKNPTAFYLCASSPPLGELFFGEGSRLTVL.

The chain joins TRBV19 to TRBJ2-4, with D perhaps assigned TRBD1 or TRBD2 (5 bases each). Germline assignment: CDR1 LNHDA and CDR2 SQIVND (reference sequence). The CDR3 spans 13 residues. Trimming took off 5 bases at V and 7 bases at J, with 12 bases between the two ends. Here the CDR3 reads CASSEGLGNIQYF. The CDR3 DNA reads TGTGCCAGTAGTGAGGGGCTTGGTAACATTCAGTACTTC.

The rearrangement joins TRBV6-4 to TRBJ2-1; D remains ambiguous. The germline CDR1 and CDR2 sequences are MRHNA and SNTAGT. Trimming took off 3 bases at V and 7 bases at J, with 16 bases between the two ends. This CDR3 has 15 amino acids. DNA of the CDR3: TGTGCCAGCAGTGAGTCAGGCGTCCAAGGGAATGAGCAGTTCTTC. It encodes CASSESGVQGNEQFF.

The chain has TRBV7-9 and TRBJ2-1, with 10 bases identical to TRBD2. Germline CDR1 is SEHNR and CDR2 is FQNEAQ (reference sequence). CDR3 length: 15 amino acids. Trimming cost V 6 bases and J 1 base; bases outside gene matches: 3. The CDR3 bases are TGTGCCAGCAGGCCACTAGCGGGGTCCTACAATGAGCAGTTCTTC. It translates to CASRPLAGSYNEQFF. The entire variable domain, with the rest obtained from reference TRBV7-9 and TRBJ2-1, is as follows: DTGVSQNPRHKITKRGQNVTFRCDPISEHNRLYWYRQTLGQGPEFLTYFQNEAQLEKSRLLSDRFSAERPKGSFSTLEIQRTEQGDSAMYLCASRPLAGSYNEQFFGPGTRLTVL.

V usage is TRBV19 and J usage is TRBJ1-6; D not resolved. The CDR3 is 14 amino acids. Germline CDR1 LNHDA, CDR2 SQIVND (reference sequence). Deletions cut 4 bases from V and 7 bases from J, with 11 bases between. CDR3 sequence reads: CASSKGPINSPLHF. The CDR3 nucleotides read TGTGCCAGTAGTAAAGGGCCCATCAATTCACCCCTCCACTTT. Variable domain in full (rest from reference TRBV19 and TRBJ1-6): DGGITQSPKYLFRKEGQNVTLSCEQNLNHDAMYWYRQDPGQGLRLIYYSQIVNDFQKGDIAEGYSVSREKKESFPLTVTSAQKNPTAFYLCASSKGPINSPLHFGNGTRLTVT.

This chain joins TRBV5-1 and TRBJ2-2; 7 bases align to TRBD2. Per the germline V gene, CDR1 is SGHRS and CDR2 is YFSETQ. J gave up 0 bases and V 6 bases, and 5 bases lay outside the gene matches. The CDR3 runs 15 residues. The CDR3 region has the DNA TGCGCCAGCACCCGGGGGGTTACGAACACCGGGGAGCTGTTTTTT. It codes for CASTRGVTNTGELFF.

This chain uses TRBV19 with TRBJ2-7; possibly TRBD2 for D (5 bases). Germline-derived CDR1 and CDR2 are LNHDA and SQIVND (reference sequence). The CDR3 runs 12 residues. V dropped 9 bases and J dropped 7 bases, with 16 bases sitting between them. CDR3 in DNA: TGTGCCAGCGGATGGGTGGGAGATGAGCAGTACTTC. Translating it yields CASGWVGDEQYF. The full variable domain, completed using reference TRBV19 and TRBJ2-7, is DGGITQSPKYLFRKEGQNVTLSCEQNLNHDAMYWYRQDPGQGLRLIYYSQIVNDFQKGDIAEGYSVSREKKESFPLTVTSAQKNPTAFYLCASGWVGDEQYFGPGTRLTVT.

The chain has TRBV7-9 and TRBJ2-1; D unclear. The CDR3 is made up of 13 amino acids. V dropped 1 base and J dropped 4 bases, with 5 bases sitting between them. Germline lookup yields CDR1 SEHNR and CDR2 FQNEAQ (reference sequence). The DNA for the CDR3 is TGTGCCAGCAGCTTAGAACCATACAATGAGCAGTTCTTC. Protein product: CASSLEPYNEQFF.

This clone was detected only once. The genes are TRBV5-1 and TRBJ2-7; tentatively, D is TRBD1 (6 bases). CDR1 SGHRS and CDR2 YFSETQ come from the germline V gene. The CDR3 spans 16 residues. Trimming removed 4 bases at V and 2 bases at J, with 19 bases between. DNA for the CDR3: TGCGCCAGCAGCCTTGGCCGACAGGCCATGACCTACGAGCAGTACTTC. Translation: CASSLGRQAMTYEQYF.

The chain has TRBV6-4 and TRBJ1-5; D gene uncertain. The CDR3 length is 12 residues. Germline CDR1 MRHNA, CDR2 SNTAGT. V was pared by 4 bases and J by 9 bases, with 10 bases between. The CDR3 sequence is CASSGSGRPQHF. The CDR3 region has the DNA TGTGCCAGCAGTGGGAGTGGTAGGCCCCAGCATTTT.

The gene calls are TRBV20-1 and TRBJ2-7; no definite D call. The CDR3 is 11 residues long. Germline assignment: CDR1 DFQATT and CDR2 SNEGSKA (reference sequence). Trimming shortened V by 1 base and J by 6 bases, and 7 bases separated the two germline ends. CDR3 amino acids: CSARAGAEQYF. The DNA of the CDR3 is TGCAGTGCTAGAGCTGGAGCCGAGCAGTACTTC.

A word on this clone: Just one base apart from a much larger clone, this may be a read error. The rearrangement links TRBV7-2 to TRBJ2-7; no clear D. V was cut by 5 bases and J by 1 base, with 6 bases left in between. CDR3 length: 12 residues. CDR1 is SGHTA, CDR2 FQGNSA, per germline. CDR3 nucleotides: TGTGCCAGCAGCCCCAGATCCTACGAGCAGTACTTC. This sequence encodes CASSPRSYEQYF.

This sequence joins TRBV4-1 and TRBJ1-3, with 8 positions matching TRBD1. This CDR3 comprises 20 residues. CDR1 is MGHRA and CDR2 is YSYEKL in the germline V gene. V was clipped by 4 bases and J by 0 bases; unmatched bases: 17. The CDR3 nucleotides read TGCGCCAGCAGCCCTTACACCGGGACAGGTGGCCTACTCTCTGGAAACACCATATATTTT. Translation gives CASSPYTGTGGLLSGNTIYF.

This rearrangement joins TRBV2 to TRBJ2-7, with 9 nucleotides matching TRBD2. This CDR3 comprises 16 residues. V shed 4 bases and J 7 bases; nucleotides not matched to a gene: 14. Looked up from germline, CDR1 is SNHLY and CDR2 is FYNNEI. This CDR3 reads CASSGWGSGRVGEQYF. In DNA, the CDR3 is TGTGCCAGCAGTGGGTGGGGTAGCGGGAGAGTTGGGGAGCAGTACTTC.

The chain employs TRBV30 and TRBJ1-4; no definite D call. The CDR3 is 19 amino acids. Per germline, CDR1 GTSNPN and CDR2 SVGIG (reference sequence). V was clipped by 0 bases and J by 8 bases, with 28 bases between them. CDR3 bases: TGTGCCTGGAGTGTATTGCGAACCCACACTCCCGAGGGTGACGAAAAACTGTTTTTT. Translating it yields CAWSVLRTHTPEGDEKLFF. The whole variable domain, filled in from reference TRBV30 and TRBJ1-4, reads SQTIHQWPATLVQPVGSPLSLECTVEGTSNPNLYWYRQAAGRGLQLLFYSVGIGQISSEVPQNLSASRPQDRQFILSSKKLLLSDSGFYLCAWSVLRTHTPEGDEKLFFGSGTQLSVL.

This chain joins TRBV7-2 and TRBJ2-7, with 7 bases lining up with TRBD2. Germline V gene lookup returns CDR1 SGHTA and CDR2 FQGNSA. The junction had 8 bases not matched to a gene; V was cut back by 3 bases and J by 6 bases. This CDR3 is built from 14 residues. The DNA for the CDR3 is TGTGCCAGCAGCTTTCAGGCGGGAGTACGCGAGCAGTACTTC. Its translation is CASSFQAGVREQYF.

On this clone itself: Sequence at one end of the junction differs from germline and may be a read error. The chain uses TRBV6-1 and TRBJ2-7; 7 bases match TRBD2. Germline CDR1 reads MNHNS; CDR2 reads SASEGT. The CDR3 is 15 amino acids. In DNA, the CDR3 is TGTGCCAGCAGTGAAGGGTTGACTAGCTCCCACGAGCAGTACTTC. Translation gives CASSEGLTSSHEQYF.

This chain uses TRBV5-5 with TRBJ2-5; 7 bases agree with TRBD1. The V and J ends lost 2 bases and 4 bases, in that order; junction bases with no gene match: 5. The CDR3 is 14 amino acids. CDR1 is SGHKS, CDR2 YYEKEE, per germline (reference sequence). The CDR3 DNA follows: TGTGCCAGCAGCTTAGACAGGGCCAGAGAGACCCAGTACTTC. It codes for CASSLDRARETQYF.

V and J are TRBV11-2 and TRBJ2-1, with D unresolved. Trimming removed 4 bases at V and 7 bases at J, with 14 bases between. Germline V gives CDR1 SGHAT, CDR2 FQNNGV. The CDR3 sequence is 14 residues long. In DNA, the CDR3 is TGTGCCAGCAGCTCCCTTCGGAATGGGAATGAGCAGTTCTTC. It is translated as CASSSLRNGNEQFF.